This entry is about one TCR beta chain. No cognate antigen has been identified for it. No qualities accompany the bases; no much larger clone lies one base away. The immunoSEQ Assay, a bias-controlled multiplex PCR, was used to amplify TCRbeta CDR3 regions from genomic DNA. In the original analysis: Within the assay, amplification of reference gene primers was used to estimate how many nucleated cells each sample contained. To quantify the absolute abundance of each unique TCRbeta CDR3 rearrangement, sequence reads were collapsed and filtered. For each sample, productive Simpson clonality was calculated as the square root of Simpson's diversity index across productive rearrangements. TCRdb took over this immuneACCESS table, retaining in-frame rearrangements with V and J assigned. Such tables are incomplete; in checked studies, under half of the missing clones stem from an unresolved V gene, and the remainder is unexplained. V, J and clone size are taken as reported in that table, and D and trimming were inferred from the DNA itself. The sample yields approximately 220,000 clones; around 92% were counted once. Roughly 4% of the sample comes from the top ten.

The sample comes from a study of blood T cell repertoires in COVID-19 (dated by TCRdb to 2018 to 2021). Notes on the research overall: The collaborator samples originated in the United States, Italy and Spain and spanned the acute and convalescent phases of COVID-19. The prospective study material was composed of cDNA or gDNA derived from T cells, B-cell-depleted T cells, or PBMCs. Subjects who had been exposed to COVID-19, were actively infected with it, or had recovered from it provided the deeply sampled blood TCRbeta repertoires that made up the dataset. The repertoires were made available in a free public database intended to serve as a resource for research on the immune response to SARS-CoV-2. The samples were drawn from two sources: the first 160 participants of the ongoing ImmuneRACE study, and over 950 subjects contributed by 6 global collaborators. Nearly every sample came with metadata listing a de-identified subject ID, COVID-19 status, age in years and sex. HLA class I and class II types, where available, came from metadata supplied by the sample provider rather than from assay-based typing. Broad study findings and their caveats: The quantity of clinical and demographic metadata differed by source and by participant and was supplied without curation.

The CDR3 spans 14 residues, from the cysteine through the phenylalanine. Only the CDR3 DNA is retained, 42 bases long and in frame from the first base. For CDR1 and CDR2, the germline V gene lists SGHRS and YFSETQ. Here V drops 5 bases and J drops 3 bases, and the junction holds 4 bases not matched to any gene. Participants in the prospective study were enrolled through a virtual design, were aged roughly 18 to 100 years, and lived in roughly 24 United States geographic areas. To assign participants to cohorts, the prospective study relied on clinical history that participants themselves reported in a screening survey and a study questionnaire. Mobile phlebotomists in the prospective study collected whole blood, serum and a nasopharyngeal or oropharyngeal swab from every participant. Participants in the prospective study had the option to provide additional blood draws and questionnaires over an approximately two-month period. Before DNA extraction, blood samples from the prospective study were shipped at room temperature or frozen.

The chain is made from TRBV5-1 and TRBJ1-4; 7 bases in the middle match TRBD1. The receptor comes from a woman aged 25 to 45 with acute COVID-19. Specimen: PBMCs or T cells enriched from blood (not recorded which). Here is the DNA: TGCGCCAGCAGGCTGGGACAGCCTAATGAAAAACTGTTTTTT. This translates into CASRLGQPNEKLFF.